The rows below give T cell receptor beta chains drawn from one sample of a study of cytomegalovirus exposure and HLA in healthy donors. Profiled with immunoSEQ multiplex PCR; TCRdb holds only in-frame clones, not every one. The sample totals tens of thousands of clones. The sequenced sample was PBMCs. The receptors come from a woman under 30 in good health and CMV-seronegative. The CDR3 runs from the conserved cysteine through the conserved F or W. A D gene is named only where the DNA matches it firmly. Size is stated for part of the rows, as once, few or many counts, or as a class when the clone is expanded.

- TRBJ1-2 TRBV6-1 - CATLQTAALQEGYTF TGTGCCACCCTGCAAACGGCAGCCCTACAGGAGGGCTACACCTTC
- TRBJ2-3 TRBV4-1 - CASSQDLPDTQYF TGCGCCAGCAGCCAAGATCTTCCGGATACGCAGTATTTT
- TRBJ1-1 TRBV2 - CASSRGTEAFF TGTGCCAGCAGTAGGGGGACCGAAGCTTTCTTT
TRBD2 TRBJ2-7 TRBV27 - CASINPVLAGVYEQYF TGTGCCAGCATCAATCCCGTGCTAGCGGGAGTATACGAGCAGTACTTC
- TRBJ2-7 TRBV29-1 - CSVAVDSYEQYF TGCAGCGTCGCGGTAGACAGCTACGAGCAGTACTTC
TRBD1 TRBJ1-2 TRBV6-1 - CASRMGQNYGYTF TGTGCCAGCAGAATGGGACAGAACTATGGCTACACCTTC
TRBD1 TRBJ2-5 TRBV30 - CAWSAQQGGETQYF TGTGCCTGGAGTGCCCAACAGGGGGGAGAGACCCAGTACTTC
TRBD1 TRBJ2-7 TRBV10-3 - CAISGTGGSSSYEQYF TGTGCCATCAGTGGGACAGGGGGTTCGAGCTCCTACGAGCAGTACTTC
TRBD1 TRBJ1-2 TRBV19 - CASSITVDRAYYGYTF TGTGCCAGTAGTATTACGGTGGACAGGGCATACTATGGCTACACCTTC
- TRBJ2-7 TRBV7-8 - CASSLDTGSYEQYF TGTGCCAGCAGCTTAGACACAGGGAGCTACGAGCAGTACTTC
TRBD1 TRBJ2-7 TRBV6-1 - CASSRTGELNEQYF TGTGCCAGCAGTCGGACAGGGGAGTTGAACGAGCAGTACTTC
TRBD1 TRBJ1-4 TRBV29-1 - CSVVWTGREKLFF TGCAGCGTTGTTTGGACAGGGAGGGAAAAACTGTTTTTT
TRBD1 TRBJ1-5 TRBV6-1 - CASRDRVNDQPQHF TGTGCCAGCAGGGACAGGGTGAATGATCAGCCCCAGCATTTT
- TRBJ2-5 TRBV5-1 - CASSLEAKQETQYF TGCGCCAGCAGCTTGGAAGCAAAACAAGAGACCCAGTACTTC
TRBD2 TRBJ2-5 TRBV19 - CASSIWLAGAIQETQYF TGTGCCAGTAGTATATGGCTAGCGGGGGCAATCCAAGAGACCCAGTACTTC
- TRBJ1-2 TRBV5-4 - CASTRDPGTDGYTF TGTGCCAGCACCCGCGACCCTGGGACTGATGGCTACACCTTC
- TRBJ1-5 TRBV18 - CASSPGGGSQPQHF TGTGCCAGCTCACCAGGGGGGGGCTCTCAGCCCCAGCATTTT
TRBD1 TRBJ1-2 TRBV7-7 - CASSPITGAQTF TGTGCTAGCAGCCCGATCACAGGGGCGCAAACCTTC
- TRBJ2-5 TRBV4-1 - CASSQEVDNQETQYF TGCGCCAGCAGCCAAGAGGTAGACAACCAAGAGACCCAGTACTTC
TRBD1 TRBJ2-7 TRBV11-2 - CASSLTTWGQGAYEQYF TGTGCCAGCAGCTTGACCACTTGGGGACAGGGGGCGTACGAGCAGTACTTC
- TRBJ2-5 TRBV6-1 - CASSEAGGQETQYF TGTGCCAGCAGTGAAGCGGGAGGCCAAGAGACCCAGTACTTC
TRBD1 TRBJ1-1 TRBV6-5 - CASRETGVINTEAFF TGTGCCAGCAGAGAGACAGGGGTAATAAACACTGAAGCTTTCTTT
- TRBJ1-1 TRBV7-9 - CASSLKLTEAFF TGTGCCAGCAGCTTAAAACTCACTGAAGCTTTCTTT
TRBD1 TRBJ2-7 TRBV25-1 - CASSVNRRTGYEQYF TGTGCCAGCAGTGTTAATAGAAGGACAGGCTACGAGCAGTACTTC
TRBD1 TRBJ2-5 TRBV18 - CASSPQDGQGAGETQYF TGTGCCAGCTCACCCCAGGACGGACAGGGGGCAGGGGAGACCCAGTACTTC
- TRBJ2-7 TRBV7-7 - CASSPLNRIPLEQYF TGTGCTAGCAGCCCCTTAAACAGGATTCCCCTCGAGCAGTACTTC
- TRBJ1-1 TRBV7-6 medium-sized CASSLGATDEAFF TGTGCCAGCAGCTTAGGAGCCACCGATGAAGCTTTCTTT
- TRBJ1-2 TRBV7-3 - CASSLNRGGYTF TGTGCCAGCAGCTTGAACCGCGGGGGCTACACCTTC
- TRBJ1-2 TRBV5-5 - CASSWGHSNYGYTF TGTGCCAGCAGCTGGGGACATTCCAACTATGGCTACACCTTC
TRBD1 TRBJ2-2 TRBV5-1 - CASSLDRGRKTGELFF TGCGCCAGCAGCTTGGACAGGGGGCGGAAAACCGGGGAGCTGTTTTTT
- TRBJ2-6 TRBV7-2 - CASSLMLVGSSGANVLTF TGTGCCAGCAGCTTAATGCTGGTCGGGAGCTCTGGGGCCAACGTCCTGACTTTC
TRBD2 TRBJ2-1 TRBV19 - CASSMLGLAGNEQFF TGTGCCAGTAGTATGTTAGGGCTAGCGGGAAATGAGCAGTTCTTC
- TRBJ2-7 TRBV30 - CAWSVHLLEQYF TGTGCCTGGAGTGTACACCTCCTGGAGCAGTACTTC
- TRBJ2-1 TRBV7-3 - CASSFPGSDLFF TGTGCCAGCAGCTTTCCGGGGAGCGATTTGTTCTTC
TRBD2 TRBJ2-1 TRBV19 - CASRLAGYNEQFF TGTGCCAGTCGACTAGCGGGATACAATGAGCAGTTCTTC
TRBD1 TRBJ2-7 TRBV28 - CASTLQGARPYEQYF TGTGCCAGCACTTTACAGGGGGCGAGGCCCTACGAGCAGTACTTC
TRBD2 TRBJ2-1 TRBV30 - CAWRLAGGHRQFF TGTGCCTGGAGACTAGCGGGAGGCCATCGGCAGTTCTTC
TRBD2 TRBJ2-3 TRBV9 - CASSKREGSTDTQYF TGTGCCAGCAGTAAGCGGGAGGGAAGCACAGATACGCAGTATTTT
- TRBJ2-3 TRBV6-5 - CASSWDTGDTQYF TGTGCCAGCAGTTGGGACACCGGGGATACGCAGTATTTT
TRBD2 TRBJ2-2 TRBV11-2 - CASSSSGGQNTGELFF TGTGCCAGCAGCTCTAGCGGGGGCCAGAACACCGGGGAGCTGTTTTTT
- TRBJ1-1 TRBV5-1 - CASSSTRQGLTEAFF TGCGCCAGCAGCTCGACAAGGCAGGGGCTAACTGAAGCTTTCTTT
TRBD2 TRBJ2-7 TRBV14 - CASTSVSSGSQYF TGTGCCAGCACCTCCGTTTCTAGCGGATCGCAGTACTTC
- TRBJ1-2 TRBV5-1 - CASSLRDSDYGYTF TGCGCCAGCAGCTTACGGGATTCCGACTATGGCTACACCTTC
- TRBJ1-1 TRBV25-1 - CASSGPRAVVTEAFF TGTGCCAGCAGTGGACCCAGGGCAGTGGTGACTGAAGCTTTCTTT
TRBD1 TRBJ1-5 TRBV30 - CAWSISGTGKQPQHF TGTGCCTGGTCGATCTCCGGGACAGGGAAACAGCCCCAGCATTTT
TRBD2 TRBJ2-7 TRBV7-3 - CASSRQGAGGADGEQYF TGTGCCAGCAGCCGCCAGGGTGCGGGGGGGGCGGATGGCGAGCAGTACTTC
TRBD1 TRBJ2-7 TRBV5-6 - CASSTGTGGEQYF TGTGCCAGCAGCACCGGGACAGGGGGCGAGCAGTACTTC
- TRBJ1-3 TRBV7-2 - CASSSTLSGNTIYF TGTGCCAGCAGCTCCACCCTATCTGGAAACACCATATATTTT
- TRBJ1-2 TRBV11-3 - CASSQPGRNYGYTF TGTGCCAGCAGCCAACCAGGCCGTAACTATGGCTACACCTTC
TRBD2 TRBJ2-7 TRBV6-5 - CASSSFRLAGSYEQYF TGTGCCAGCAGTTCTTTCCGACTAGCGGGCTCCTACGAGCAGTACTTC
TRBD1 TRBJ1-2 TRBV4-2 - CASSQVGGGTGNYGYTF TGTGCCAGCAGCCAAGTTGGGGGGGGGACAGGTAACTATGGCTACACCTTC
- TRBJ2-7 TRBV6-1 - CASSERAGYAYEQYF TGTGCCAGCAGTGAAAGGGCAGGGTACGCCTACGAGCAGTACTTC
TRBD2 TRBJ2-6 TRBV5-1 - CASSAVLAGFSGANVLTF TGCGCCAGCTCGGCAGTACTAGCGGGATTTTCCGGGGCCAACGTCCTGACTTTC